A single sample gave rise to the 6 T cell receptor beta chains below, sequenced in a study of blood T cell repertoires in COVID-19. Using immunoSEQ multiplex PCR, the repertoire was profiled, and TCRdb retains in-frame clones only, with some absent. This table holds hundreds of thousands of clones, 80% found once. The specimen was PBMCs or T cells enriched from blood (not recorded which). All receptors come from a man aged 25-45 years with acute COVID-19.

CDR3 sequence reads: CASSGPGQILNTEAFF. DNA of the CDR3: TGTGCCAGCAGTGGGCCCGGACAGATCCTGAACACTGAAGCTTTCTTT. The gene calls are TRBV6-1 and TRBJ1-1; tentative D call: TRBD1 (6 bases). CDR3 size: 16 residues. V was shortened by 4 bases and J by 0 bases, with 15 bases between the two germline ends. The germline gives CDR1 MNHNS, CDR2 SASEGT.

This clone was seen more than once but under ten times. The chain joins TRBV5-1 to TRBJ1-2, with 10 bases lining up with TRBD1. The CDR3 is 14 amino acids. J was trimmed by 4 bases and V by 3 bases; bases with no gene match: 3. Germline CDR1 reads SGHRS; CDR2 reads YFSETQ. CDR3 bases: TGCGCCAGCAGCTCGGGACAGGGGACCTATGGCTACACCTTC. This codes for CASSSGQGTYGYTF.

The V and J genes are TRBV5-4 and TRBJ1-1; the match to TRBD1 covers 7 bases. This CDR3 is 15 amino acids long. Unmatched junction bases numbered 7, after V lost 4 bases and J lost 1 base. Germline V CDR1 and CDR2: SGHNT, YYREEE (reference sequence). The CDR3 DNA is TGTGCCAGCAGCCCGACAGGGAATAAGAACACTGAAGCTTTCTTT. It translates to CASSPTGNKNTEAFF.

The gene calls are TRBV25-1 and TRBJ2-5; weak D call: TRBD1 (6 bases). Trimming removed 3 bases at V and 1 base at J, with 12 bases between. CDR1 MGHDK and CDR2 SYGVNS come from the germline V gene. The CDR3 extends over 15 amino acids. The chain's CDR3 is CASSDIRGTQETQYF. The DNA of the CDR3 is TGTGCCAGCAGTGATATAAGGGGGACCCAAGAGACCCAGTACTTC.

The chain joins TRBV7-9 to TRBJ1-4; the D gene is possibly TRBD1 (5 bases). The V and J ends lost 2 bases and 6 bases respectively, with 7 bases between them. CDR1 and CDR2 from the germline V gene are SEHNR and FQNEAQ (reference sequence). The CDR3 covers 13 residues. The CDR3 protein is CASSLQGDEKLFF. CDR3 nucleotide sequence: TGTGCCAGCAGCTTACAGGGCGATGAAAAACTGTTTTTT.

The V call is TRBV6-5, the J call TRBJ2-7; possibly TRBD2 for D (5 bases). The CDR3 has 14 amino acids. Germline CDR1 reads MNHEY; CDR2 reads SVGAGI. Trimming took off 6 bases at V and 2 bases at J, with 14 bases between the two ends. CDR3 DNA: TGTGCCAGCAGCCCGGACTCGTGGGCCTACGAGCAGTACTTC. Amino acids: CASSPDSWAYEQYF.